This T cell receptor beta chain originates from a study of shared clonotypes between healthy human individuals. The data were produced by immunoSEQ multiplex PCR, yet TCRdb's version contains in-frame clones alone and is incomplete. Found here are some 1,100,000 clones, around 82% of them singletons; the top ten hold 0.4% to 0.55%. The CDR3 is 16 residues long. With V trimmed by 2 bases and J by 6 bases, 10 bases remained unmatched. Germline CDR1 reads SGHDN; CDR2 reads FVKESK. Sequencing was done on a sample of memory CD4+ T cells from PBMCs. Indicated subset: CD45RA-negative fraction. The chain couples TRBV14 to TRBJ1-1, with 9 bases fitting TRBD1. The sequence was obtained from a man between 18 and 29 years old in good health. Some clones in this sample may be carry-over from other donors' samples. CDR3 nucleotides: TGTGCCAGCAGCCAACGCGACGGGACAGGGATCGCTGAAGCTTTCTTT. This codes for CASSQRDGTGIAEAFF.